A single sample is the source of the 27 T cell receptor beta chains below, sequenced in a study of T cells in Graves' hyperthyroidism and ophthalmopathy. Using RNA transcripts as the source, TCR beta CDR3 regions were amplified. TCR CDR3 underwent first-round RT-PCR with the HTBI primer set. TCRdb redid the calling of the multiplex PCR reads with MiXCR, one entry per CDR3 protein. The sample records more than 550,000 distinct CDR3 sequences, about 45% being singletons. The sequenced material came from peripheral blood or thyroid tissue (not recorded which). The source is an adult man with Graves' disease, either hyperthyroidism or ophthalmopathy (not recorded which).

CDR3 nucleotides: TGTGCCAGCGAGACCGGGACAGGGGATGATGGCTACACCTTC. Translating it yields CASETGTGDDGYTF. This chain joins TRBV11-1 and TRBJ1-2, with TRBD1 identical over 10 bases. The CDR3 is 14 residues long. The germline V gene has CDR1 SGHAT and CDR2 FQDESV (reference sequence). The V segment lost 8 bases and the J segment 6 bases; nucleotides outside the gene matches: 9.

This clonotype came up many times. CDR3 in amino acids: CAISETGSNNQPQHF. CDR3 DNA sequence: TGTGCCATCAGTGAGACAGGGTCTAACAATCAGCCCCAGCATTTT. The chain recombines TRBV10-3 with TRBJ1-5; possibly TRBD1 for D (6 bases). V was cut by 2 bases and J by 3 bases, with 11 bases left in between. From germline, CDR1 is ENHRY and CDR2 SYGVKD. This CDR3 comprises 15 residues.

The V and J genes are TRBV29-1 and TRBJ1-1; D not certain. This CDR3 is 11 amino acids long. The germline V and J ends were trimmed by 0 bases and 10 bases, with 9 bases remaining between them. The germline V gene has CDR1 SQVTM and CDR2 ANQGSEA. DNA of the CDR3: TGCAGCGTTGAAGATGTATCAGGAGCTTTCTTT. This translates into CSVEDVSGAFF.

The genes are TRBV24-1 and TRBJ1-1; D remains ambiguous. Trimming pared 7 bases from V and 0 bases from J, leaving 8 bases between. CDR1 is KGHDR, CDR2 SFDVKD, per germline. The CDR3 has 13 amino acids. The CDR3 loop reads CATSADLNTEAFF. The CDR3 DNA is TGTGCCACCAGCGCGGACCTGAACACTGAAGCTTTCTTT.

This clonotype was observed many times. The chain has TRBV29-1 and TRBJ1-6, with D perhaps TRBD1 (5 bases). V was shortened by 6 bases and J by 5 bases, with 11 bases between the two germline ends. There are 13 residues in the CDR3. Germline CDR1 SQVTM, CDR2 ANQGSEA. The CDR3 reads CSVSGGDNSPLHF. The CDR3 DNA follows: TGCAGCGTAAGTGGGGGGGATAATTCACCCCTCCACTTT.

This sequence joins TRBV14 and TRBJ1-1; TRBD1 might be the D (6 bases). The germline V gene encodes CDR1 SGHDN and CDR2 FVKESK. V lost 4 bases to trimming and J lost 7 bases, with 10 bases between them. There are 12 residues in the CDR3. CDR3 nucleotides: TGTGCCAGCAGCCTAGGACAGAGTGAAGCTTTCTTT. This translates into CASSLGQSEAFF. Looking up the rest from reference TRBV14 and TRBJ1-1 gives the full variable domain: EAGVTQFPSHSVIEKGQTVTLRCDPISGHDNLYWYRRVMGKEIKFLLHFVKESKQDESGMPNNRFLAERTGGTYSTLKVQPAELEDSGVYFCASSLGQSEAFFGQGTRLTVV.

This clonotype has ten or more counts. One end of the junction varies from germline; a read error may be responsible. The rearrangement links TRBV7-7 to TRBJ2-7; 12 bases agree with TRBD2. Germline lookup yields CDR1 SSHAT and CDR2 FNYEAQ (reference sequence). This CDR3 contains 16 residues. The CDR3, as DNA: TGTGCTAGCAGCCCCTACCTAGCGGGAGGGCACTACGAGCAGTACTTC. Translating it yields CASSPYLAGGHYEQYF.

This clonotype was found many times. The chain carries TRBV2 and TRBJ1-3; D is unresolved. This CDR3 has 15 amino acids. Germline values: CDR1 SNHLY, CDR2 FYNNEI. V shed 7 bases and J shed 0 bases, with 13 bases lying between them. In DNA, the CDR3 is TGTGCCAGCACCCAAGGAGCGAGCTCTGGAAACACCATATATTTT. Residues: CASTQGASSGNTIYF.

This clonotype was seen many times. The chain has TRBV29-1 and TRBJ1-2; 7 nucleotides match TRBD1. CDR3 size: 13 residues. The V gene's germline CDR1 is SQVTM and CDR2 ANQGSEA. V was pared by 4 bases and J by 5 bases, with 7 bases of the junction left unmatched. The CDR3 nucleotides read TGCAGCGTTGTTTGGAGGGGGCGGTATGGCTACACCTTC. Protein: CSVVWRGRYGYTF.

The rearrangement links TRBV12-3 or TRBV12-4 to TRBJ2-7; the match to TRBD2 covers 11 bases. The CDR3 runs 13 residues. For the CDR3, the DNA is TGTGCTCAAACGGGACTAGCGGAACACGAGCAGTACTTC. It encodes CAQTGLAEHEQYF.

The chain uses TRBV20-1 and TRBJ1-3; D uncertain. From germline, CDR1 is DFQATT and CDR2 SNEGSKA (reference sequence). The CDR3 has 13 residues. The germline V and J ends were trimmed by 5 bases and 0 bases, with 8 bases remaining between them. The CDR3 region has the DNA TGCAGTGCTGCGGGCCCCTCTGGAAACACCATATATTTT. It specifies CSAAGPSGNTIYF.

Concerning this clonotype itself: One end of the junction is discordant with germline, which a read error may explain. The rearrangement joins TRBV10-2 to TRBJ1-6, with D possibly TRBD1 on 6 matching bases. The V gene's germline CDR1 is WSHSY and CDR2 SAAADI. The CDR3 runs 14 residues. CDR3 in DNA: TGCGTCAGCAGTGTAGGGGGAGGCAATTCACCCCTCCACTTT. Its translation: CVSSVGGGNSPLHF.

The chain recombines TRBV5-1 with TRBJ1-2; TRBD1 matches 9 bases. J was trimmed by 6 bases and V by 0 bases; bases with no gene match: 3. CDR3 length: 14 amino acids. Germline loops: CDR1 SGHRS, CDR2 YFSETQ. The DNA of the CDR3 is TGCGCCAGCAGCTTGGAACAGGGGGCGGATGGCTACACCTTC. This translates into CASSLEQGADGYTF.

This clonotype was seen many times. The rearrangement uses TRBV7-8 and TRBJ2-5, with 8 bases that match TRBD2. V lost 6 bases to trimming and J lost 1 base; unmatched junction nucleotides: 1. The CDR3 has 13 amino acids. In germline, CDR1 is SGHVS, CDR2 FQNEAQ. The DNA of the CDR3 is TGTGCCAGCAGAGCGGGGGTCCAAGAGACCCAGTACTTC. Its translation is CASRAGVQETQYF.

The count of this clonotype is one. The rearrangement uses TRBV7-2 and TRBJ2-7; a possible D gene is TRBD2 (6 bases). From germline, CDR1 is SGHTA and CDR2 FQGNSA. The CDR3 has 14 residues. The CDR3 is CATGAGWPTYEQYF. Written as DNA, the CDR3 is TGTGCAACCGGGGCGGGGTGGCCCACCTACGAGCAGTACTTC.

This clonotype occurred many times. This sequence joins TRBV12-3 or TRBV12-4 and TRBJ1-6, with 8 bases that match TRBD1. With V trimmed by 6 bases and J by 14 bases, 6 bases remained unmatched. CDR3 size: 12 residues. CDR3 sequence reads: CASRQGAGTLHF. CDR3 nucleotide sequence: TGTGCCAGCAGGCAGGGGGCTGGAACCCTCCACTTT.

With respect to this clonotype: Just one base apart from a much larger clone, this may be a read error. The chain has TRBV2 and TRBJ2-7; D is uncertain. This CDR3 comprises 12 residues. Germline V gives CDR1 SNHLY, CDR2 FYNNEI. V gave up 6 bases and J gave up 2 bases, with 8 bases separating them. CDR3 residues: CASRRQAYEQYF. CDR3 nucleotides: TGTGCCAGCAGGCGACAAGCCTACGAGCAGTACTTC. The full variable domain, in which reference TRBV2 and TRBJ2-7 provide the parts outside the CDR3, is EPEVTQTPSHQVTQMGQEVILRCVPISNHLYFYWYRQILGQKVEFLVSFYNNEISEKSEIFDDQFSVERPDGSNFTLKIRSTKLEDSAMYFCASRRQAYEQYFGPGTRLTVT.

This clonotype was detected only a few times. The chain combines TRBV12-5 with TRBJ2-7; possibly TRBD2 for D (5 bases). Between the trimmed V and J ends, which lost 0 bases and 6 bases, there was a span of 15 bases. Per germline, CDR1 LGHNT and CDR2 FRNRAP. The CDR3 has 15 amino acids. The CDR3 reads CASGLVLSGTGEQYF. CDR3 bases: TGTGCTAGTGGTTTGGTACTGAGCGGAACGGGCGAGCAGTACTTC. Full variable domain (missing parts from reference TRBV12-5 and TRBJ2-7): DARVTQTPRHKVTEMGQEVTMRCQPILGHNTVFWYRQTMMQGLELLAYFRNRAPLDDSGMPKDRFSAEMPDATLATLKIQPSEPRDSAVYFCASGLVLSGTGEQYFGPGTRLTVT.

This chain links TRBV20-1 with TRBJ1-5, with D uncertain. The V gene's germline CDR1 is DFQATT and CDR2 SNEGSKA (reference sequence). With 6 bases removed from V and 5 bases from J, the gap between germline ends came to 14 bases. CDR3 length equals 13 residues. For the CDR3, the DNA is TGCAGTGCCACGAGGGAGGGCGATCAGCCCCAGCATTTT. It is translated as CSATREGDQPQHF.

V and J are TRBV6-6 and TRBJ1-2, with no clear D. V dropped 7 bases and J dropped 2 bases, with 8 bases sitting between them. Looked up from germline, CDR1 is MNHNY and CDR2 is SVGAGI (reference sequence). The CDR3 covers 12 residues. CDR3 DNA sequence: TGTGCCAGCACCCTGTGGAACTATGGCTACACCTTC. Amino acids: CASTLWNYGYTF.

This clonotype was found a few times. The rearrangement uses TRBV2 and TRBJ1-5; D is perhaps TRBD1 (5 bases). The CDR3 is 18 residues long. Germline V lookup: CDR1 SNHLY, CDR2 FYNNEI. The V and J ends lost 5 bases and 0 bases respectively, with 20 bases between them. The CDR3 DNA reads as TGTGCCAGCAGTCATTATGGGGCGACAGTGAATAGCAATCAGCCCCAGCATTTT. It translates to CASSHYGATVNSNQPQHF.

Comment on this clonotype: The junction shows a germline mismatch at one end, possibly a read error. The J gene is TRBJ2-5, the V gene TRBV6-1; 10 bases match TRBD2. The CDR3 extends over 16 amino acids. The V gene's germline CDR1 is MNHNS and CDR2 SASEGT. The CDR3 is CAGSDLAGEYQETQYF. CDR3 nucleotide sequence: TGTGCCGGCAGTGACCTAGCGGGAGAGTACCAAGAGACCCAGTACTTC.

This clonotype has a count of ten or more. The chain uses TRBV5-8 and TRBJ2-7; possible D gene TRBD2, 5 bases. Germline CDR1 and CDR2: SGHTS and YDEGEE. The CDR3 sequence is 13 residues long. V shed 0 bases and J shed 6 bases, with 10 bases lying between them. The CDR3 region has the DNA TGTGCCAGCAGCTTGGTAAGCGAGGGCGAGCAGTACTTC. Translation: CASSLVSEGEQYF. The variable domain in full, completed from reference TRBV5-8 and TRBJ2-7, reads EAGVTQSPTHLIKTRGQQATLRCSPISGHTSVYWYQQALGLGLQFLLWYDEGEERNRGNFPPRFSGRQFPNYSSELNVNALELEDSALYLCASSLVSEGEQYFGPGTRLTVT.

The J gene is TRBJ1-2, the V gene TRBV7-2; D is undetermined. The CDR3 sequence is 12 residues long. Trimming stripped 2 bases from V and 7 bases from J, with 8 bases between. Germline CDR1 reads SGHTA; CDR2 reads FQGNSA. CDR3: CASSLPTVGYTF. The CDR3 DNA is TGTGCCAGCAGCTTACCCACGGTTGGCTACACCTTC. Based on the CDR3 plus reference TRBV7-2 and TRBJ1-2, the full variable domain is GAGVSQSPSNKVTEKGKDVELRCDPISGHTALYWYRQSLGQGLEFLIYFQGNSAPDKSGLPSDRFSAERTGGSVSTLTIQRTQQEDSAVYLCASSLPTVGYTFGSGTRLTVV.

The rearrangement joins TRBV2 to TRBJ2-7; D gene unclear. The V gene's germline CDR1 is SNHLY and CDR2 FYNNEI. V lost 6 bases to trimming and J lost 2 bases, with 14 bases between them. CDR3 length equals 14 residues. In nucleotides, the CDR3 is TGTGCCAGCAGCGAAACACAAGCCCCCTACGAGCAGTACTTC. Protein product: CASSETQAPYEQYF.

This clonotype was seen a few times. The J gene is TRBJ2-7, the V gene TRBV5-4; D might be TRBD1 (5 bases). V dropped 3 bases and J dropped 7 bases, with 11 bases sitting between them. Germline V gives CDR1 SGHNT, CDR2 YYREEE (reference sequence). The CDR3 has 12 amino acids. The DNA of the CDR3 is TGTGCCAGCAGCTCGCAGGGCCGGGAGCAGTACTTC. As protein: CASSSQGREQYF.

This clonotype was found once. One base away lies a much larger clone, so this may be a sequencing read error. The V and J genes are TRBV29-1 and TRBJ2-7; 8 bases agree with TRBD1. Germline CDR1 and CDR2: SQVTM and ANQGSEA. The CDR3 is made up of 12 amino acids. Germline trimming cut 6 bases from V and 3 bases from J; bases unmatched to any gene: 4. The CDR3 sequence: CSVRTGNYEQYF. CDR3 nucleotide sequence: TGCAGCGTCAGGACAGGGAACTACGAGCAGTACTTC.